The TCR beta chain under discussion was sequenced for a study of blood T cell repertoires in COVID-19. Study context: Sites across the United States, Italy and Spain contributed samples from acute and convalescent COVID-19. T cells, B-cell-depleted T cells, or PBMCs supplied cDNA or gDNA.

Grouping used clinical history reported by participants in a survey and questionnaire. In the original workflow: Estimation of nucleated cell counts relied on the amplification of reference gene primers. Repertoires were generated with immunoSEQ multiplex PCR, while TCRdb's copy carries only in-frame clones and drops some. V, J and clone size reflect that table, while D and trimming were determined from the DNA. The table records a few hundred thousand clones, 80% to 90% of them present only once. Material for sequencing was PBMCs or T cells enriched from blood (not recorded which). This clonotype was sampled from a woman between 25 and 40 years old who had recovered from COVID-19.

CDR3 region: CASSLAGGNQPQHF. The CDR3 bases are TGCGCCAGCAGCTTGGCAGGGGGCAATCAGCCCCAGCATTTT. The gene calls are TRBV5-1 and TRBJ1-5; possible D gene TRBD1, 6 bases. Between the trimmed V and J ends, which lost 0 bases and 2 bases, there was a span of 6 bases. This CDR3 has 14 residues. The V gene's germline CDR1 is SGHRS and CDR2 YFSETQ.